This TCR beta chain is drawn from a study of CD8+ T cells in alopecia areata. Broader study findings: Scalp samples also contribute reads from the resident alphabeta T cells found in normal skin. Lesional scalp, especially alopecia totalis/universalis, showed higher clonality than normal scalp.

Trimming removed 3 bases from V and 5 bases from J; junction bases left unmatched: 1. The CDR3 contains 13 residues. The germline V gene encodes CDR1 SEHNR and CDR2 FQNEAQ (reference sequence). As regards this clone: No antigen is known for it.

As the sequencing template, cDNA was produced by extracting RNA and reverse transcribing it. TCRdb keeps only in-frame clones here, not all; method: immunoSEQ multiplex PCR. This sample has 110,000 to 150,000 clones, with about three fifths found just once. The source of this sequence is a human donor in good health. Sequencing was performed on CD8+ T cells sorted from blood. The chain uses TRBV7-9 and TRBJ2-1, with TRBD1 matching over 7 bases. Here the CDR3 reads CASSFGTDNEQFF. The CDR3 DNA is TGTGCCAGCAGCTTCGGGACAGACAATGAGCAGTTCTTC.